Each of the 8 T cell receptor beta chains below was sequenced from the same sample in a study of T cell repertoires in cytomegalovirus infection. For these receptors, no antigen is known. MiXCR, run by TCRdb on the reads, gives a single entry per CDR3 protein. The sample contains 700,000 to 850,000 distinct CDR3 sequences, around a third of which appear only once. Sequenced here: cultured CD8+ T cells from PBMCs, sampled from culture after CMV antigen stimulation. These receptors all stem from a human donor in good health (CMV status not recorded). Some clones in this sample may be carry-over from other donors' samples.

The sample holds a few counts of this clonotype. The chain recombines TRBV19 with TRBJ2-7; TRBD2 is a possible D gene (5 bases). V was trimmed by 7 bases and J by 2 bases, leaving 18 bases between them. CDR3 length: 15 residues. Germline-derived CDR1 and CDR2 are LNHDA and SQIVND (reference sequence). Written as DNA, the CDR3 is TGTGCCAGTACCCCCGGACTCCTAGGACCCTACGAGCAGTACTTC. Protein sequence: CASTPGLLGPYEQYF.

This clonotype was seen once. The chain carries TRBV27 and TRBJ2-1; 9 nucleotides match TRBD2. Germline trimming cut 0 bases from V and 0 bases from J; bases unmatched to any gene: 3. This CDR3 is built from 17 residues. CDR1 is MNHEY, CDR2 SMNVEV, per germline (reference sequence). The CDR3 loop is CASSLSGGRGSYNEQFF. The CDR3 region has the DNA TGTGCCAGCAGTTTATCGGGCGGGAGGGGCTCCTACAATGAGCAGTTCTTC.

The chain recombines TRBV7-9 with TRBJ2-2; 9 nucleotides line up with TRBD2. CDR3 size: 19 residues. V was pared by 1 base and J by 0 bases, with 9 bases of the junction left unmatched. Germline CDR1 SEHNR, CDR2 FQNEAQ (reference sequence). CDR3 residues: CASSLGRAGGFTNTGELFF. In DNA, the CDR3 is TGTGCCAGCAGCTTAGGCCGAGCGGGGGGCTTCACGAACACCGGGGAGCTGTTTTTT.

The chain links TRBV19 to TRBJ2-1; TRBD2 agrees at 7 bases. The CDR3 is 15 residues long. Trimming cost V 4 bases and J 3 bases; bases outside gene matches: 6. Germline V gene lookup returns CDR1 LNHDA and CDR2 SQIVND (reference sequence). This CDR3 reads CASSTAGESYNEQFF. For the CDR3, the DNA is TGTGCCAGTAGTACTGCGGGGGAGAGCTACAATGAGCAGTTCTTC.

At least ten counts were recorded for this clonotype. The rearrangement joins TRBV7-6 to TRBJ2-5; 8 bases map to TRBD2. Germline CDR1 SGHVS, CDR2 FNYEAQ. The CDR3 has 14 amino acids. V trimming: 4 bases; J trimming: 0 bases; junction bases outside the gene matches: 1. In nucleotides, the CDR3 is TGTGCCAGCAGCTACGGGGGGGACCAAGAGACCCAGTACTTC. Protein sequence: CASSYGGDQETQYF.

This clonotype was observed many times. V usage is TRBV11-2 and J usage is TRBJ1-1; 8 bases line up with TRBD1. CDR3 size: 15 residues. V lost 5 bases, J lost 5 bases, and 10 bases stayed unmatched. Looked up from germline, CDR1 is SGHAT and CDR2 is FQNNGV. The CDR3 loop is CASSPWTGPRTEAFF. As DNA, the CDR3 is TGTGCCAGCAGCCCATGGACAGGGCCTCGGACTGAAGCTTTCTTT.

This clonotype was seen at least ten times. The genes are TRBV7-6 and TRBJ2-1; 8 bases line up with TRBD2. The CDR3 covers 15 residues. With 1 base clipped from V and 10 bases from J, the junction kept 9 bases outside the gene matches. Germline CDR1 is SGHVS and CDR2 is FNYEAQ. CDR3 sequence reads: CASSLGSLAGLEQFF. Written as DNA, the CDR3 is TGTGCCAGCAGCTTAGGGTCGCTAGCGGGTCTCGAGCAGTTCTTC. Full variable domain (outside the CDR3, taken from reference TRBV7-6 and TRBJ2-1): GAGVSQSPRYKVTKRGQDVALRCDPISGHVSLYWYRQALGQGPEFLTYFNYEAQQDKSGLPNDRFSAERPEGSISTLTIQRTEQRDSAMYRCASSLGSLAGLEQFFGPGTRLTVL.

The table lists this clonotype with a few counts. The genes are TRBV3-1 and TRBJ2-3; D is perhaps TRBD2 (6 bases). Germline values: CDR1 LGHDT, CDR2 YNNKEL (reference sequence). There are 14 residues in the CDR3. Between the trimmed V and J ends, which lost 4 bases and 4 bases, there was a span of 12 bases. The CDR3 coding sequence is TGTGCCAGCAGCCGGGACTCATCTCCAGATACGCAGTATTTT. Protein: CASSRDSSPDTQYF.